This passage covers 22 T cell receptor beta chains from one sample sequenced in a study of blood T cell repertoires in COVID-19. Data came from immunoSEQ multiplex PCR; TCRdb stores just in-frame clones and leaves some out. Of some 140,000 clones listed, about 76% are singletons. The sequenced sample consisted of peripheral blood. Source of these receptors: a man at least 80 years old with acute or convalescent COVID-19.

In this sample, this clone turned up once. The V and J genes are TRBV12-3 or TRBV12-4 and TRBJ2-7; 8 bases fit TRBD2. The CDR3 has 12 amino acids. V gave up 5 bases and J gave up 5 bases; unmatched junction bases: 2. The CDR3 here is CASSPGGDEQYF. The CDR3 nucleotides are TGTGCCAGCAGTCCCGGGGGGGACGAGCAGTACTTC.

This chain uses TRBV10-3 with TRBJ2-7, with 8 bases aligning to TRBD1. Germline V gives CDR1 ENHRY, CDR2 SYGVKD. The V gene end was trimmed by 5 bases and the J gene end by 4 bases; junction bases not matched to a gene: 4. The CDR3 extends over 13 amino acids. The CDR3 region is CAISWDRWYEQYF. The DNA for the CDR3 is TGTGCCATCAGTTGGGACAGGTGGTACGAGCAGTACTTC.

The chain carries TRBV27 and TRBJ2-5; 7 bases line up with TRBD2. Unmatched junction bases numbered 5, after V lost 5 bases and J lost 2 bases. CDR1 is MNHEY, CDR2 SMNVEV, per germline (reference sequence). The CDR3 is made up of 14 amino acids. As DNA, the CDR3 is TGTGCCAGCAGTCCCCCGGGACTACAAGAGACCCAGTACTTC. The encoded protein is CASSPPGLQETQYF.

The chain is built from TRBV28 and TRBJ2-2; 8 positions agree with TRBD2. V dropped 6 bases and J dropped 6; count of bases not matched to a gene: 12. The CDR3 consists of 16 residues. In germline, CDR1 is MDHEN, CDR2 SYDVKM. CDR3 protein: CASRKTGTRSAGELFF. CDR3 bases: TGTGCCAGCAGAAAAACTGGGACTAGATCCGCCGGGGAGCTGTTTTTT. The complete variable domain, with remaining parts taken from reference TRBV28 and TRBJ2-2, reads DVKVTQSSRYLVKRTGEKVFLECVQDMDHENMFWYRQDPGLGLRLIYFSYDVKMKEKGDIPEGYSVSREKKERFSLILESASTNQTSMYLCASRKTGTRSAGELFFGEGSRLTVL.

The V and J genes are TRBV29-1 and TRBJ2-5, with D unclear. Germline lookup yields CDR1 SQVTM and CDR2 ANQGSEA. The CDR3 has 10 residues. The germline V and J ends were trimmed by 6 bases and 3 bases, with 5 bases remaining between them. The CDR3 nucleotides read TGCAGCGTACCAGAAGAGACCCAGTACTTC. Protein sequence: CSVPEETQYF. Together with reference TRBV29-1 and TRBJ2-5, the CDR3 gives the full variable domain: SAVISQKPSRDICQRGTSLTIQCQVDSQVTMMFWYRQQPGQSLTLIATANQGSEATYESGFVIDKFPISRPNLTFSTLTVSNMSPEDSSIYLCSVPEETQYFGPGTRLLVL.

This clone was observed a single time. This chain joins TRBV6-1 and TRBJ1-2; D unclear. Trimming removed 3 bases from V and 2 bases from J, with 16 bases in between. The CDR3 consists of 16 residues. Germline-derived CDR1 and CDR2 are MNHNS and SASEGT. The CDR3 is CASSDIADPANYGYTF. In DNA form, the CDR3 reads TGTGCCAGCAGTGATATAGCAGACCCGGCAAACTATGGCTACACCTTC.

CDR3 sequence reads: CASSSNGQTDTQYF. CDR3 nucleotides: TGTGCCAGTTCCTCAAATGGACAGACAGATACGCAGTATTTT. The chain has TRBV2 and TRBJ2-3; D possibly corresponds to TRBD1 (6 bases). The germline V and J ends were trimmed by 9 bases and 3 bases, with 16 bases remaining between them. Germline CDR1 is SNHLY and CDR2 is FYNNEI. The CDR3 covers 14 residues.

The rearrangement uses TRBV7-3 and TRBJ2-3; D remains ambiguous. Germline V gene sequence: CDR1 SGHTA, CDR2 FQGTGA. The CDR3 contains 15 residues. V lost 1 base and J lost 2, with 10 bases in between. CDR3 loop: CASSLMGSPTDTQYF. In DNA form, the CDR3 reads TGTGCCAGCAGCTTAATGGGCAGTCCCACAGATACGCAGTATTTT.

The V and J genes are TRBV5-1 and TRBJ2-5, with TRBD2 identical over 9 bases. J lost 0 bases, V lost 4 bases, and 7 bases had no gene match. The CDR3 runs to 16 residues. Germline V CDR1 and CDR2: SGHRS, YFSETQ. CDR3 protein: CASSPGVAGDQETQYF. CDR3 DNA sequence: TGCGCCAGCAGCCCGGGGGTAGCGGGGGACCAAGAGACCCAGTACTTC. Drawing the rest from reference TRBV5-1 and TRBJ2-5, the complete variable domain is KAGVTQTPRYLIKTRGQQVTLSCSPISGHRSVSWYQQTPGQGLQFLFEYFSETQRNKGNFPGRFSGRQFSNSRSEMNVSTLELGDSALYLCASSPGVAGDQETQYFGPGTRLLVL.

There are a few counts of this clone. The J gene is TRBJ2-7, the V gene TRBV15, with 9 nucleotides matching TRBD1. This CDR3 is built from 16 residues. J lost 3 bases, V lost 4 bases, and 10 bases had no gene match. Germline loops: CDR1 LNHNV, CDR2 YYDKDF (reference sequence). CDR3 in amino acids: CATSTTTGTGYYEQYF. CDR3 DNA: TGTGCCACCAGCACCACGACCGGGACAGGGTACTACGAGCAGTACTTC.

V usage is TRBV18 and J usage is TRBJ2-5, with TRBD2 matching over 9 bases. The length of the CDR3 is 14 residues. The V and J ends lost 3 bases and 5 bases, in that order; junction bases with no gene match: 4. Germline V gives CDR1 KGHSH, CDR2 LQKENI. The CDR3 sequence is CASSPPGLAETQYF. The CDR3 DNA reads TGTGCCAGCTCACCCCCTGGACTAGCGGAGACCCAGTACTTC.

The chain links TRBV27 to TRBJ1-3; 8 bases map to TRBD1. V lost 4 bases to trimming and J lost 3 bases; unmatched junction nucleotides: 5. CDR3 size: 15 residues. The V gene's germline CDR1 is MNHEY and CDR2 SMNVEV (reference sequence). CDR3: CASSSQGGDGNTIYF. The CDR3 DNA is TGTGCCAGCAGTTCACAGGGGGGAGATGGAAACACCATATATTTT.

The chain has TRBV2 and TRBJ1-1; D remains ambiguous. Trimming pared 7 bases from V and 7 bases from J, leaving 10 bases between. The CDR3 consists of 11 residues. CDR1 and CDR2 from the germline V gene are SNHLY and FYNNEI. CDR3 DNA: TGTGCCAGCACTCGAGCAGGTGAAGCTTTCTTT. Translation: CASTRAGEAFF.

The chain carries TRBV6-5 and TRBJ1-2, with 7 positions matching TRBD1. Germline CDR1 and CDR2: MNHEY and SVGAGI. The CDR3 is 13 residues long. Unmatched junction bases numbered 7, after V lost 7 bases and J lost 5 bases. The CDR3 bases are TGTGCCAGCACCCAAACAGGGGTTTATGGCTACACCTTC. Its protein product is CASTQTGVYGYTF.

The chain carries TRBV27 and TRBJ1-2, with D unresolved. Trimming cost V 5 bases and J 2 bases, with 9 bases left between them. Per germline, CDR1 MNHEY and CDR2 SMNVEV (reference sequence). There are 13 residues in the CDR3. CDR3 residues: CASSLNRNYGYTF. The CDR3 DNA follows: TGTGCCAGCAGTCTCAACAGAAACTATGGCTACACCTTC.

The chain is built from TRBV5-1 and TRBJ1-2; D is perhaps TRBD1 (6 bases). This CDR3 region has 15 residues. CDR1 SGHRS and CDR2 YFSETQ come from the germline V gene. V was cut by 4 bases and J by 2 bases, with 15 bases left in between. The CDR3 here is CASSNVGGQNYGYTF. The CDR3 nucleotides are TGCGCCAGCAGCAATGTCGGGGGGCAAAACTATGGCTACACCTTC.

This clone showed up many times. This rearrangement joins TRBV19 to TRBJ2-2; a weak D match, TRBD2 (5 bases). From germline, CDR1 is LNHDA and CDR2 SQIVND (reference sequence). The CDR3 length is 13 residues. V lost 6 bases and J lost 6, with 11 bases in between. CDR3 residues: CASSYLEAGELFF. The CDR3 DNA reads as TGTGCCAGTAGCTACTTGGAGGCCGGGGAGCTGTTTTTT. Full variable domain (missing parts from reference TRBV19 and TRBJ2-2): DGGITQSPKYLFRKEGQNVTLSCEQNLNHDAMYWYRQDPGQGLRLIYYSQIVNDFQKGDIAEGYSVSREKKESFPLTVTSAQKNPTAFYLCASSYLEAGELFFGEGSRLTVL.

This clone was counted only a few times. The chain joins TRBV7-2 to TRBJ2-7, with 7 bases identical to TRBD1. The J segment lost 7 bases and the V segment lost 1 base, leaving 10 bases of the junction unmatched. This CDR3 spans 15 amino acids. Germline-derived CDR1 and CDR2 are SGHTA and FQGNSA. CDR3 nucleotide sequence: TGTGCCAGCAGCTTAGTGAAGGGGGCTCAAGGTGAGCAGTACTTC. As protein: CASSLVKGAQGEQYF.

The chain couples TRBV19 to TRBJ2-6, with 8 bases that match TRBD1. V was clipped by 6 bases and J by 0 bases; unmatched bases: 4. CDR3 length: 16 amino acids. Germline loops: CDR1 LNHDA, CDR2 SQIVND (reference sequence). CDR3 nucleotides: TGTGCCAGTAGGGGGACAGGTTTCTCTGGGGCCAACGTCCTGACTTTC. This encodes CASRGTGFSGANVLTF. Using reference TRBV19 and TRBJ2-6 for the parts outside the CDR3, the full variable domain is DGGITQSPKYLFRKEGQNVTLSCEQNLNHDAMYWYRQDPGQGLRLIYYSQIVNDFQKGDIAEGYSVSREKKESFPLTVTSAQKNPTAFYLCASRGTGFSGANVLTFGAGSRLTVL.

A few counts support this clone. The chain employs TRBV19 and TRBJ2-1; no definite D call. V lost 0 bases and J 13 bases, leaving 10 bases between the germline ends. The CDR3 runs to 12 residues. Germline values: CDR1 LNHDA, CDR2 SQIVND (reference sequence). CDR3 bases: TGTGCCAGTAGTATAGACCTAAGTCACCAGTTCTTC. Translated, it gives CASSIDLSHQFF. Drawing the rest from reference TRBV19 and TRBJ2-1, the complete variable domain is DGGITQSPKYLFRKEGQNVTLSCEQNLNHDAMYWYRQDPGQGLRLIYYSQIVNDFQKGDIAEGYSVSREKKESFPLTVTSAQKNPTAFYLCASSIDLSHQFFGPGTRLTVL.

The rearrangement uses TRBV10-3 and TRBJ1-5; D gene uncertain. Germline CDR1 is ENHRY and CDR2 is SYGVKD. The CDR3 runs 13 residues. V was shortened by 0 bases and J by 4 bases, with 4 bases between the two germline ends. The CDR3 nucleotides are TGTGCCATCAGTGAGTCGGAGAATCAGCCCCAGCATTTT. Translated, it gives CAISESENQPQHF.

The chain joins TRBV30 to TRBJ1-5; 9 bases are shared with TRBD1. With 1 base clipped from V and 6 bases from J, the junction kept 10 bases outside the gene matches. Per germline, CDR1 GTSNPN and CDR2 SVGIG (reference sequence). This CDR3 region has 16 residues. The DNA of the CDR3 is TGTGCCTGGAGTGGAGGACCGGGACAGGGAGGTCAGCCCCAGCATTTT. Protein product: CAWSGGPGQGGQPQHF.